Listed below are T cell receptor beta chains from one sample, sequenced in a study of response to subunit inactivated influenza vaccine. In TCRdb, the RT-PCR reads were re-called with MiXCR into one record per CDR3 protein. The sample has about 540,000 distinct CDR3 sequences, around a quarter seen once. Separately, the same data were catalogued under a study of T cells expressing NK-cell markers.

This specimen consisted of CD4+ T cells sorted from PBMCs, obtained 11 to 12 days after vaccination. These receptors were taken from a man aged 50 to 60 who received an inactivated influenza vaccine. Both conserved end residues are part of each CDR3. Each record gives: D gene, V gene, clone size, J gene, CDR3 DNA, CDR3 protein. The D gene is left open where the match is weak. Clone sizes are given selectively: once, few, many, or a class where the clone is expanded.

>NA|TRBV4-2|many|TRBJ2-5
TGTGCCAGCAGCCAAGAAAAGGGCCAGGCAGTTTGGGCCCAGTACTTC
CASSQEKGQAVWAQYF
>TRBD1|TRBV29-1|NA|TRBJ2-2
TGCAGCGGCGTAGACAGGGGGCGAACCGGGGAGCTGTTTTTT
CSGVDRGRTGELFF
>TRBD1|TRBV24-1|few|TRBJ2-3
TGTGCCACCAGTGATAATATGGGACAGGGGATAGATACGCAGTATTTT
CATSDNMGQGIDTQYF
>TRBD2|TRBV5-1|many|TRBJ2-1
TGCGCCAGCAGCAAACCGGGACTAGCGGGTAATGAGCAGTTCTTC
CASSKPGLAGNEQFF
>NA|TRBV5-1|NA|TRBJ1-5
TGCGCCAGCAGCTTGGGCGAAAGGGGTCAGCCCCAGCATTTT
CASSLGERGQPQHF
>TRBD1|TRBV4-1|few|TRBJ2-3
TGCGCCAGCAGCCAAGGACAGGGGGCGCAGAGAGATACGCAGTATTTT
CASSQGQGAQRDTQYF
>TRBD1|TRBV27|NA|TRBJ2-7
TGTGCCAGCAGACGGACAGGGGGCGGCGAGCAGTACTTC
CASRRTGGGEQYF
>TRBD1|TRBV28|NA|TRBJ2-5
TGTGCCACAGGACAGGGAAGCTGGCAAGAGACCCAGTACTTC
CATGQGSWQETQYF
>TRBD2|TRBV4-1|NA|TRBJ2-3
TGCGCCAGCAGCCAAGACGGGGGGAACACAGATACGCAGTATTTT
CASSQDGGNTDTQYF
>NA|TRBV20-1|NA|TRBJ1-6
TGCAGTGCTCCCTTTTCCGGCGGGGGGTCACCCCTCCACTTT
CSAPFSGGGSPLHF
>NA|TRBV2|few|TRBJ2-5
TGTGCCAGCATGCAGGAACTGGACGAGACCCAGTACTTC
CASMQELDETQYF
>TRBD2|TRBV20-1|NA|TRBJ2-1
TGCAGTGCATGGCCTAGCGGAAACAATGAGCAGTTCTTC
CSAWPSGNNEQFF
>NA|TRBV7-9|few|TRBJ1-1
TGTGCCAGCAACATGAACACTGAAGCTTTCTTT
CASNMNTEAFF
>NA|TRBV7-2|NA|TRBJ1-1
TGTGCCAGCGTATGGAGGGGGAACACTGAAGCTTTCTTT
CASVWRGNTEAFF
>NA|TRBV21-1|NA|TRBJ2-7
TGTGCCGGACGACTAGCGGGAGGGCCGGAATCCTACGAGCAGTACTTC
CAGRLAGGPESYEQYF
>NA|TRBV20-1|few|TRBJ2-2
TGCAGTGCCACCCCTCCGACAGGAACCACCGGGGAGCTGTTTTTT
CSATPPTGTTGELFF
>NA|TRBV6-2/TRBV6-3|NA|TRBJ1-5
TGTGCCAGCAGGAGGAACAGCCATAGCAATCAGCCCCAGCATTTT
CASRRNSHSNQPQHF
>NA|TRBV7-9|NA|TRBJ2-7
TGTGCCAGCAGCTCTTCAGGGAACCACGAGCAGTACTTC
CASSSSGNHEQYF
>TRBD2|TRBV6-2/TRBV6-3|NA|TRBJ2-5
TGTGCCAGCAGCCCTATCGCGGGGGTAGCTCTGAAAGAGACCCAGTACTTC
CASSPIAGVALKETQYF
>NA|TRBV4-1|NA|TRBJ1-5
TGCGCCAGCAGCCAAACGCTTGGGCAGCCCCAGCATTTT
CASSQTLGQPQHF